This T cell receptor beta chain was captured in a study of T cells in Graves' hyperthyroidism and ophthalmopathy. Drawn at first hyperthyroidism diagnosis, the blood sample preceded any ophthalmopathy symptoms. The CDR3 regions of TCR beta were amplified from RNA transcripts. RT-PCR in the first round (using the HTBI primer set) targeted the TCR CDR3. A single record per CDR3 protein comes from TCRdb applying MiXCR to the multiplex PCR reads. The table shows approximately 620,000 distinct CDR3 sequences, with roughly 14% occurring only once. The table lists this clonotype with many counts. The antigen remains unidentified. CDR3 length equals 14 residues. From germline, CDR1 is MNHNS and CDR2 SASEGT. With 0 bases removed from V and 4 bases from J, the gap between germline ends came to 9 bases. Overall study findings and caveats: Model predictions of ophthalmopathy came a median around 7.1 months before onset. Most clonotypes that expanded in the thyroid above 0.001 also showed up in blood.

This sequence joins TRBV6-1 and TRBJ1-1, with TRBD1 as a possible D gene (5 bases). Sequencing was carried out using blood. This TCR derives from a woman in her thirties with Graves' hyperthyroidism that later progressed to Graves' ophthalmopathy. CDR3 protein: CASSEALRGTEAFF. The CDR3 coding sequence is TGTGCCAGCAGTGAAGCGCTGAGGGGCACTGAAGCTTTCTTT.